This T cell receptor beta chain was obtained from a study of T cell responses to AZD1222 COVID-19 vaccine. Study results and limitations: Following two doses of AZD1222, Spike-specific TCR breadth and depth rose. It should be noted that donors were predominantly white British and more often female, and clonal diversity was possibly underestimated. In the spike-specific TCR repertoire, nearly half reportedly target unmutated variant regions.

The germline V gene has CDR1 MDHEN and CDR2 SYDVKM. Trimming took 2 bases from V and 4 from J, leaving 20 bases between them. The CDR3 covers 17 residues. TCRdb's copy holds only in-frame clones and misses some; the assay was immunoSEQ multiplex PCR. The repertoire holds 100,000 or so clones, with 85% to 95% as singletons. On this clone itself: Its antigen is not identified.

This chain joins TRBV28 and TRBJ1-1; D possibly corresponds to TRBD1 (6 bases). Source: peripheral blood, taken 28 days after the second AZD1222 dose. This TCR came from an adult who received the AZD1222 COVID-19 vaccine. CDR3 amino acids: CASSLEGRTVRGTEAFF. CDR3 sequence (DNA): TGTGCCAGCAGTTTAGAGGGCAGGACAGTACGAGGCACTGAAGCTTTCTTT.